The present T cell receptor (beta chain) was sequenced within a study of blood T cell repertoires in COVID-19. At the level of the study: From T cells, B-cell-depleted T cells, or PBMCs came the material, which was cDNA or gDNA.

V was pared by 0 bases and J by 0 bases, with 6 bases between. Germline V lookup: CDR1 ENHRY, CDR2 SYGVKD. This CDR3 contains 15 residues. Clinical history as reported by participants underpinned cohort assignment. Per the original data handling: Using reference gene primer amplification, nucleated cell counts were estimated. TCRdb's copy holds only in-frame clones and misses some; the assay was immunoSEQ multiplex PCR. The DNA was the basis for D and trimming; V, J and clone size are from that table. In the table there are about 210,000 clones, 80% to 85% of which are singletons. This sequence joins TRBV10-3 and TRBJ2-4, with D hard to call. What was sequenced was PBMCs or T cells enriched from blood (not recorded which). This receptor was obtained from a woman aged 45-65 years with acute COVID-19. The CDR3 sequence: CAISESTLAKNIQYF. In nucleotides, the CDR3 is TGTGCCATCAGTGAGTCGACACTAGCCAAAAACATTCAGTACTTC.